These 16 T cell receptor beta chains were all obtained from the same sample, sequenced in a study of blood T cell repertoires in COVID-19. TCRdb keeps only in-frame clones here, not all; method: immunoSEQ multiplex PCR. The sample has 300,000 to 400,000 clones; over 75% are singletons. The specimen was peripheral blood. The receptors come from a woman aged 50 to 65 who had recovered from COVID-19.

The V and J genes are TRBV28 and TRBJ1-5; 9 bases align to TRBD1. This CDR3 contains 17 residues. Unmatched junction bases numbered 11, after V lost 6 bases and J lost 2 bases. Germline CDR1 MDHEN, CDR2 SYDVKM. DNA of the CDR3: TGTGCCAGCAGGAACCGGGACAGGGTGAAGGGCAATCAGCCCCAGCATTTT. Translation: CASRNRDRVKGNQPQHF. Based on the CDR3 plus reference TRBV28 and TRBJ1-5, the full variable domain is DVKVTQSSRYLVKRTGEKVFLECVQDMDHENMFWYRQDPGLGLRLIYFSYDVKMKEKGDIPEGYSVSREKKERFSLILESASTNQTSMYLCASRNRDRVKGNQPQHFGDGTRLSIL.

The chain is built from TRBV27 and TRBJ1-2; D unclear. CDR1 is MNHEY, CDR2 SMNVEV, per germline (reference sequence). This CDR3 contains 14 residues. The germline V and J ends were trimmed by 2 bases and 4 bases, with 11 bases remaining between them. CDR3 DNA sequence: TGTGCCAGCAGTTTAACTGAACCACGCTATGGCTACACCTTC. This sequence encodes CASSLTEPRYGYTF.

This clone was detected once. The rearrangement links TRBV27 to TRBJ1-4; possibly TRBD1 for D (6 bases). Trimming pared 1 base from V and 8 bases from J, leaving 11 bases between. From germline, CDR1 is MNHEY and CDR2 SMNVEV (reference sequence). CDR3 length: 14 amino acids. CDR3 DNA sequence: TGTGCCAGCAGTTTATACAGGGAAGGGGAAAAACTGTTTTTT. Translating gives CASSLYREGEKLFF. Variable domain in full (rest from reference TRBV27 and TRBJ1-4): EAQVTQNPRYLITVTGKKLTVTCSQNMNHEYMSWYRQDPGLGLRQIYYSMNVEVTDKGDVPEGYKVSRKEKRNFPLILESPSPNQTSLYFCASSLYREGEKLFFGSGTQLSVL.

This clone was counted a few times. This chain uses TRBV7-2 with TRBJ2-1; D might be TRBD1 (6 bases). The CDR3 is 16 residues long. Germline V gene sequence: CDR1 SGHTA, CDR2 FQGNSA. V lost 7 bases to trimming and J lost 8 bases, with 24 bases between them. CDR3 sequence (DNA): TGTGCCAGCAAGTCCGATGGGACAAAATCTTGGGATGAGCAGTTCTTC. It codes for CASKSDGTKSWDEQFF. The whole variable domain, filled in from reference TRBV7-2 and TRBJ2-1, reads GAGVSQSPSNKVTEKGKDVELRCDPISGHTALYWYRQSLGQGLEFLIYFQGNSAPDKSGLPSDRFSAERTGGSVSTLTIQRTQQEDSAVYLCASKSDGTKSWDEQFFGPGTRLTVL.

The rearrangement joins TRBV28 to TRBJ1-1; 7 nucleotides match TRBD1. Germline values: CDR1 MDHEN, CDR2 SYDVKM. V gave up 3 bases and J gave up 2 bases; unmatched junction bases: 9. The CDR3 is 16 residues long. CDR3 region: CASSLGQGDSNTEAFF. DNA for the CDR3: TGTGCCAGCAGTTTGGGGCAGGGGGACTCTAACACTGAAGCTTTCTTT.

In its sample, this clone was seen a few times. V usage is TRBV7-7 and J usage is TRBJ2-5; weak D call: TRBD2 (7 bases). CDR3 length equals 15 residues. The germline V gene encodes CDR1 SSHAT and CDR2 FNYEAQ (reference sequence). The V gene lost 3 bases and the J gene lost 2 bases, with 13 bases spanning the gap. The CDR3, as DNA: TGTGCCAGCAGCTTCGGGGGGCAGGTTCAAGAGACCCAGTACTTC. It yields the protein CASSFGGQVQETQYF.

V and J are TRBV7-9 and TRBJ1-1; a weak D match, TRBD1 (5 bases). Germline V gives CDR1 SEHNR, CDR2 FQNEAQ (reference sequence). The CDR3 has 12 amino acids. With 5 bases removed from V and 7 bases from J, the gap between germline ends came to 11 bases. CDR3 protein: CASSLGGIEAFF. In DNA form, the CDR3 reads TGTGCCAGCAGCCTGGGGGGAATTGAAGCTTTCTTT.

V and J are TRBV11-2 and TRBJ2-5; 11 nucleotides agree with TRBD2. Trimming at V came to 3 bases and at J to 1 base, leaving 10 bases not matched to a gene. Germline V gene sequence: CDR1 SGHAT, CDR2 FQNNGV. The CDR3 sequence is 18 residues long. CDR3 sequence reads: CASSFKISGTSGQETQYF. The CDR3, as DNA: TGTGCCAGCAGCTTTAAAATTTCTGGGACTAGCGGCCAAGAGACCCAGTACTTC.

The chain links TRBV30 to TRBJ2-7; D gene ambiguous. The V end was cut by 4 bases, the J end by 2 bases, with 9 bases between. This CDR3 has 12 amino acids. Per germline, CDR1 GTSNPN and CDR2 SVGIG (reference sequence). As DNA, the CDR3 is TGTGCCTGGAATCCTGGCACCTACGAGCAGTACTTC. Encoded protein: CAWNPGTYEQYF.

The chain employs TRBV7-3 and TRBJ1-2; no definite D call. The germline gives CDR1 SGHTA, CDR2 FQGTGA. V was shortened by 3 bases and J by 7 bases, with 3 bases between the two germline ends. The CDR3 loop spans 10 amino acids. CDR3 sequence reads: CASSLRGYTF. Written as DNA, the CDR3 is TGTGCCAGCAGCTTGCGTGGCTACACCTTC.

This clone was seen just once. V and J are TRBV27 and TRBJ2-1, with a possible D match to TRBD2 (6 bases). Trimming left V 5 bases short and J 9 bases short, with 20 bases between. The CDR3 extends over 15 amino acids. CDR1 MNHEY and CDR2 SMNVEV come from the germline V gene (reference sequence). CDR3 residues: CASSAPAGGKGEQFF. In nucleotides, the CDR3 is TGTGCCAGCAGTGCGCCAGCGGGTGGGAAGGGTGAGCAGTTCTTC.

As to this clone: The same CDR3 also results from other DNA sequences found in this sample. The rearrangement uses TRBV19 and TRBJ2-5; 7 nucleotides align to TRBD1. With V trimmed by 4 bases and J by 3 bases, 2 bases remained unmatched. The CDR3 covers 13 residues. The V gene's germline CDR1 is LNHDA and CDR2 SQIVND (reference sequence). CDR3 in DNA: TGTGCCAGTAGTACCGACAGGGAAGAGACCCAGTACTTC. Amino acid sequence: CASSTDREETQYF. Complete variable domain (other parts from reference TRBV19 and TRBJ2-5): DGGITQSPKYLFRKEGQNVTLSCEQNLNHDAMYWYRQDPGQGLRLIYYSQIVNDFQKGDIAEGYSVSREKKESFPLTVTSAQKNPTAFYLCASSTDREETQYFGPGTRLLVL.

The chain couples TRBV6-5 to TRBJ2-2; 10 bases match TRBD1. J was trimmed by 7 bases and V by 6 bases; bases with no gene match: 5. Germline CDR1 is MNHEY and CDR2 is SVGAGI. CDR3 size: 14 residues. The chain's CDR3 is CASRRQGAGGELFF. In nucleotides, the CDR3 is TGTGCCAGCAGGAGACAGGGGGCCGGCGGGGAGCTGTTTTTT.

The chain links TRBV7-9 to TRBJ2-3; TRBD2 is a possible D gene (6 bases). The CDR3 runs to 17 residues. Trimming took off 1 base at V and 2 bases at J, with 16 bases between the two ends. In germline, CDR1 is SEHNR, CDR2 FQNEAQ (reference sequence). CDR3 coding DNA: TGTGCCAGCAGCTTAGTTACGTCTAGCGCCCACACAGATACGCAGTATTTT. Its protein product is CASSLVTSSAHTDTQYF.

On this clone: Within the sample, other DNA sequences also encode this same CDR3. This chain uses TRBV15 with TRBJ1-3, with no clear D. Germline V gene data show CDR1 as LNHNV and CDR2 as YYDKDF (reference sequence). The CDR3 runs to 12 residues. Trimming left V 0 bases short and J 5 bases short, with 2 bases between. CDR3: CATSRDRNTIYF. The CDR3 region has the DNA TGTGCCACCAGCAGAGATAGAAACACCATATATTTT. The full variable domain, completed using reference TRBV15 and TRBJ1-3, is DAMVIQNPRYQVTQFGKPVTLSCSQTLNHNVMYWYQQKSSQAPKLLFHYYDKDFNNEADTPDNFQSRRPNTSFCFLDIRSPGLGDTAMYLCATSRDRNTIYFGEGSWLTVV.

This chain links TRBV4-3 with TRBJ2-1; the D gene is possibly TRBD2 (5 bases). Trimming removed 2 bases from V and 9 bases from J, with 8 bases in between. The CDR3 has 12 residues. Germline CDR1 and CDR2: LGHNA and YSLEER. Here the CDR3 reads CASSQMGSEQFF. The CDR3 bases are TGCGCCAGCAGCCAAATGGGGAGTGAGCAGTTCTTC.